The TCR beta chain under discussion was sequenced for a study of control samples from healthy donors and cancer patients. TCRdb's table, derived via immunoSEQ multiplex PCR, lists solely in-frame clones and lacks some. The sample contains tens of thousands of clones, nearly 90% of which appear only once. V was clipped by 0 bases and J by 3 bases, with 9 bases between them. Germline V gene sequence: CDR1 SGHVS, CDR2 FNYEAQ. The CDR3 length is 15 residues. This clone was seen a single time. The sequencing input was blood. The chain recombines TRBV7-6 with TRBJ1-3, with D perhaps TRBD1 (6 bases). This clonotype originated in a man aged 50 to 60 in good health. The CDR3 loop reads CASSLAIGGGNTIYF. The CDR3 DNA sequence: TGTGCCAGCAGCTTAGCGATAGGGGGTGGAAACACCATATATTTT. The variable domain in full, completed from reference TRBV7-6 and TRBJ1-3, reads GAGVSQSPRYKVTKRGQDVALRCDPISGHVSLYWYRQALGQGPEFLTYFNYEAQQDKSGLPNDRFSAERPEGSISTLTIQRTEQRDSAMYRCASSLAIGGGNTIYFGEGSWLTVV.